This TCR beta chain appears in the sequencing data of a study of identical twins. The study's findings and limits: Insertion counts were lower in abundant cord blood beta clonotypes, a trend that memory repertoires did not show.

This clonotype was counted only a few times. The antigen is not known. Using its own MiXCR run on the 5' RACE reads, TCRdb lists one record per CDR3 protein. Of a few hundred thousand distinct CDR3 sequences in the sample, more than 20% were seen once. V shed 1 base, J shed 6 bases, and the junction held 11 bases outside the gene matches. The CDR3 covers 16 residues. Germline CDR1 reads SGHNT; CDR2 reads YYREEE (reference sequence). This same sample was also taken into another study, of T cells expressing NK-cell markers. As that study records: Each TCR beta repertoire originated in sorted T cells that were CD3+CD56+NKG2C+, CD3+CD56+NKG2C- or CD3+CD56-NKG2C+. HCMV seropositivity characterized seven of the eight sequenced donors, and seronegativity one. HCMV specificity of expanded NKG2C+ T cell clones remained unclear.

The sample comprised CD4+ T cells sorted from blood. The receptor was derived from a woman between 18 and 30 years old in good health. This chain uses TRBV5-4 with TRBJ2-3; 7 nucleotides match TRBD2. CDR3 nucleotides: TGTGCCAGCAGCTTGAGGCCAGCGGGATTCCTGGATACGCAGTATTTT. This encodes CASSLRPAGFLDTQYF.